Listed here are 15 T cell receptor beta chains from one sample, sequenced in a study of shared clonotypes between healthy human individuals. Assay used: immunoSEQ multiplex PCR; TCRdb lists only in-frame clones, some missing. The sample carries a few million clones, just over 90% recorded once. The sample comprised naive CD4+ T cells from PBMCs. Regarding subset: CD45RA+ positively selected. These receptors originate from a man aged 18 to 29 in good health. Some clones in this sample may be carry-over from other donors' samples.

Concerning this clone: Other DNA sequences in this sample translate to the same CDR3. The chain couples TRBV18 to TRBJ1-1; D is unresolved. V shed 3 bases and J shed 1 base, with 6 bases lying between them. CDR1 and CDR2 from the germline V gene are KGHSH and LQKENI. The CDR3 is made up of 13 amino acids. The CDR3: CASSPSANTEAFF. CDR3 nucleotides: TGTGCCAGCTCACCGAGCGCGAACACTGAAGCTTTCTTT. The full variable domain, with the rest looked up from reference TRBV18 and TRBJ1-1, is NAGVMQNPRHLVRRRGQEARLRCSPMKGHSHVYWYRQLPEEGLKFMVYLQKENIIDESGMPKERFSAEFPKEGPSILRIQQVVRGDSAAYFCASSPSANTEAFFGQGTRLTVV.

The V gene is TRBV13, the J gene TRBJ2-7; D call uncertain. Trimming pared 2 bases from V and 0 bases from J, leaving 5 bases between. From germline, CDR1 is PRHDT and CDR2 FYEKMQ (reference sequence). The CDR3 totals 13 residues. The CDR3 sequence: CASSLTSSYEQYF. CDR3 DNA sequence: TGTGCCAGCAGCTTAACCTCCTCCTACGAGCAGTACTTC.

A remark on this clone: Other DNA variants within this sample encode the same CDR3. This chain links TRBV9 with TRBJ2-7, with 7 bases fitting TRBD1. Germline lookup yields CDR1 SGDLS and CDR2 YYNGEE. Unmatched junction bases numbered 4, after V lost 0 bases and J lost 4 bases. The CDR3 is made up of 14 amino acids. CDR3 in DNA: TGTGCCAGCAGCGTAGGACAGGGCTTTTACGAGCAGTACTTC. Its protein product is CASSVGQGFYEQYF.

This chain uses TRBV6-5 with TRBJ2-5; the D is unclear. The CDR3 consists of 14 residues. V was clipped by 1 base and J by 2 bases, with 8 bases between them. The germline gives CDR1 MNHEY, CDR2 SVGAGI. The CDR3 DNA follows: TGTGCCAGCAGTTACTGGGCAGAGCAAGAGACCCAGTACTTC. Translated: CASSYWAEQETQYF.

This chain connects TRBV19 to TRBJ2-1; D not certain. This CDR3 comprises 16 residues. Deletions cut 3 bases from V and 1 base from J, with 13 bases between. Germline CDR1 LNHDA, CDR2 SQIVND (reference sequence). CDR3 in amino acids: CASSISHRGSYNEQFF. The CDR3 DNA follows: TGTGCCAGTAGTATCTCCCACCGAGGATCCTACAATGAGCAGTTCTTC.

The chain couples TRBV7-2 to TRBJ2-1; 10 positions agree with TRBD2. The CDR3 length is 16 residues. V gave up 2 bases and J gave up 7 bases; unmatched junction bases: 8. Per the germline V gene, CDR1 is SGHTA and CDR2 is FQGNSA. In DNA form, the CDR3 reads TGTGCCAGCAGCTTATGGGCTAGCGGGAGTGGGAATGAGCAGTTCTTC. Residues: CASSLWASGSGNEQFF.

With respect to this clone: This specimen includes other DNA sequences encoding the same CDR3. The chain joins TRBV28 to TRBJ2-4; D not certain. Trimming shortened V by 5 bases and J by 0 bases, and 11 bases separated the two germline ends. Germline V gene sequence: CDR1 MDHEN, CDR2 SYDVKM. This CDR3 has 15 amino acids. The CDR3, as DNA: TGTGCCAGCAGTCTCCGGACCCTAGCCAAAAACATTCAGTACTTC. It translates to CASSLRTLAKNIQYF. The variable domain in full, with the rest retrieved from reference TRBV28 and TRBJ2-4, is DVKVTQSSRYLVKRTGEKVFLECVQDMDHENMFWYRQDPGLGLRLIYFSYDVKMKEKGDIPEGYSVSREKKERFSLILESASTNQTSMYLCASSLRTLAKNIQYFGAGTRLSVL.

The chain recombines TRBV7-2 with TRBJ2-3, with TRBD2 matching over 7 bases. V shed 1 base, J shed 0 bases, and the junction held 1 base outside the gene matches. Germline CDR1 reads SGHTA; CDR2 reads FQGNSA. CDR3 size: 15 residues. In DNA form, the CDR3 reads TGTGCCAGCAGCTTAGTGCGGGAGAGCACAGATACGCAGTATTTT. Protein product: CASSLVRESTDTQYF. The entire variable domain, with the rest obtained from reference TRBV7-2 and TRBJ2-3, is as follows: GAGVSQSPSNKVTEKGKDVELRCDPISGHTALYWYRQSLGQGLEFLIYFQGNSAPDKSGLPSDRFSAERTGGSVSTLTIQRTQQEDSAVYLCASSLVRESTDTQYFGPGTRLTVL.

The gene calls are TRBV9 and TRBJ1-1, with a possible D match to TRBD1 (5 bases). Per the germline V gene, CDR1 is SGDLS and CDR2 is YYNGEE. Trimming shortened V by 0 bases and J by 4 bases, and 10 bases separated the two germline ends. The CDR3 has 14 amino acids. In nucleotides, the CDR3 is TGTGCCAGCAGCGTAGAAACAGGTAGCACTGAAGCTTTCTTT. This gives the protein CASSVETGSTEAFF.

The chain employs TRBV21-1 and TRBJ1-5. TRBV21-1 has pseudogene status. The CDR3 loop spans 15 amino acids. The DNA of the CDR3 is TGTGCCAGCAGCAACCCTCGGGGCCGTTATCAGCCCCAGCATTTT. Its protein product is CASSNPRGRYQPQHF.

The rearrangement joins TRBV4-1 to TRBJ2-2; 8 bases are a match to TRBD1. V gave up 5 bases and J gave up 6 bases; unmatched junction bases: 23. This CDR3 comprises 20 residues. Germline assignment: CDR1 MGHRA and CDR2 YSYEKL. CDR3 DNA: TGCGCCAGCAGCTCATTAATCCGGAGTAAGCGACAGGGGTGGCCCGGGGAGCTGTTTTTT. The encoded protein is CASSSLIRSKRQGWPGELFF.

This sequence joins TRBV28 and TRBJ1-4; 11 bases are shared with TRBD1. J gave up 5 bases and V 7 bases, and 15 bases lay outside the gene matches. This CDR3 has 18 amino acids. Germline V lookup: CDR1 MDHEN, CDR2 SYDVKM. The CDR3 DNA is TGTGCCAGCAAGCTTGCTGGGACAGGGGGTGGTGCAAATGAAAAACTGTTTTTT. It is translated as CASKLAGTGGGANEKLFF.

This clone was seen just once. The rearrangement uses TRBV18 and TRBJ1-1; 7 bases line up with TRBD1. With V trimmed by 3 bases and J by 7 bases, 5 bases remained unmatched. This CDR3 has 13 amino acids. Germline V gives CDR1 KGHSH, CDR2 LQKENI. The CDR3 DNA sequence: TGTGCCAGCTCACCTTCCGGGACAGTTGAAGCTTTCTTT. Translated: CASSPSGTVEAFF.

The gene calls are TRBV28 and TRBJ2-7, with 7 bases aligning to TRBD2. The germline CDR1 and CDR2 sequences are MDHEN and SYDVKM. The CDR3 is 15 amino acids. V trimming: 4 bases; J trimming: 2 bases; junction bases outside the gene matches: 8. This chain's CDR3 is CASSSPTSATYEQYF. The CDR3 coding sequence is TGTGCCAGCAGTTCCCCTACTAGCGCCACCTACGAGCAGTACTTC.

The chain joins TRBV1 to TRBJ2-1; the table's D call, TRBD2, was not checked against the DNA. TRBV1 is a known pseudogene. The CDR3 runs 20 residues. CDR3 amino acids: CTSSPTRGLAGKESYNEQFF. For the CDR3, the DNA is TGCACCAGCAGCCCCACCCGGGGACTAGCGGGGAAGGAGTCCTACAATGAGCAGTTCTTC.